This is a list of T cell receptor beta chains from one sample in a study of T cell responses to AZD1222 COVID-19 vaccine. Repertoires were generated with immunoSEQ multiplex PCR, while TCRdb's copy carries only in-frame clones and drops some. The profile shows some 150,000 clones, roughly nine tenths of them singletons. Sequenced here: peripheral blood, sampled on day 0 of AZD1222 vaccination. These receptors originate from an adult in good health. Each CDR3 is given with its conserved first and last residue. A D gene is named only where the DNA matches it firmly. The listing skips clone size in some rows; elsewhere it reads once, few, many or a size class.

>TRBV7-9|NA|TRBD2|TRBJ2-1|15
TGTGCCAGCAGCTTAGGTCTAGCGGGGTACAATGAGCAGTTCTTC
CASSLGLAGYNEQFF
>TRBV6-5|NA|NA|TRBJ1-1|13
TGTGCCAGCAGTTCGAAGGGGTGGGCTGAAGCTTTCTTT
CASSSKGWAEAFF
>TRBV6-5|NA|NA|TRBJ1-2|15
TGTGCCAGCAGCCAAGGACAGCTAGCTAACTATGGCTACACCTTC
CASSQGQLANYGYTF
>TRBV5-1|NA|TRBD1|TRBJ1-2|13
TGCGCCAGCAGCTTGGCCCGACAGGGGTGGTACACCTTC
CASSLARQGWYTF
>TRBV27|NA|TRBD1|TRBJ1-2|16
TGTGCCAGCAGTTTGTCTCGGACAGGGGCGTTTTATGGCTACACCTTC
CASSLSRTGAFYGYTF
>TRBV3-1/TRBV3-2|NA|NA|TRBJ1-1|14
TGTGCCAGCAGCCAAGCTTTTTGGGATGGTGAAGCTTTCTTT
CASSQAFWDGEAFF
>TRBV9|once|NA|TRBJ2-6|15
TGTGCCAGCAGCGGAGGGTTTGCCGGGGCCAACGTCCTGACTTTC
CASSGGFAGANVLTF
>TRBV5-4|NA|TRBD2|TRBJ2-1|13
TGTGCCAGCAGCGGACTAGGATCAGGTGAGCAGTTCTTC
CASSGLGSGEQFF
>TRBV4-1|NA|NA|TRBJ2-7|15
TGCGCCAGCAGCCAAGAACCTGGAGGGGGGGCTTGGCAGTACTTC
CASSQEPGGGAWQYF
>TRBV6-5|NA|TRBD1|TRBJ1-2|14
TGTGCCAGCAGAACAACACAGGGGTTGGGTGGCTACACCTTC
CASRTTQGLGGYTF
>TRBV5-1|NA|NA|TRBJ1-2|12
TGCGCCAGCAGCTTGGGGGTCTATGGCTACACCTTC
CASSLGVYGYTF
>TRBV7-2|NA|TRBD1|TRBJ1-5|14
TGTGCCAGCAGCTTAGAGACAGGGGGCAAGCCCCAGCATTTT
CASSLETGGKPQHF
>TRBV9|NA|NA|TRBJ2-1|14
TGTGCCAGCTCCCCAAACGAGGGCATGAATGAGCAGTTCTTC
CASSPNEGMNEQFF
>TRBV30|NA|TRBD2|TRBJ2-7|15
TGTGCCTGGAATTTCCGGGGGGGAGGCTCCTACGAGCAGTACTTC
CAWNFRGGGSYEQYF
>TRBV6-2/TRBV6-3|NA|NA|TRBJ1-2|15
TGTGCCAGCAGTTACGTGGGGGCGAGTAACTATGGCTACACCTTC
CASSYVGASNYGYTF
>TRBV30|NA|NA|TRBJ1-1|12
TGTGCCTGGTCGCAACCCCAGTCCGAAGCTTTCTTT
CAWSQPQSEAFF
>TRBV21-1|NA|NA|TRBJ2-1|18
TGTGCCAGCAGCAAAAGGACTAGCGGGACCTCTCCCTACAATGAGCAGTTCTTC
CASSKRTSGTSPYNEQFF
>TRBV9|once|NA|TRBJ2-2|14
TGTGCCAGCAGCGTAGACCTATACTCAGGGGAGCTGTTTTTT
CASSVDLYSGELFF
>TRBV2|NA|TRBD1|TRBJ1-2|15
TGTGCCAGCAGCTATCCGACAGGGGGCGGCTATGGCTACACCTTC
CASSYPTGGGYGYTF
>TRBV4-1|NA|NA|TRBJ2-7|15
TGCGCCAGCAGCCAACCGAGGAGGGGGGACTACGAGCAGTACTTC
CASSQPRRGDYEQYF
>TRBV2|NA|NA|TRBJ1-1|12
TGTGCCAGCAGTCAATTGACGGCTGAAGCTTTCTTT
CASSQLTAEAFF
>TRBV4-1|once|NA|TRBJ2-5|14
TGCGCCAGCAGCCCCTCGGTCGGGATGGAGACCCAGTACTTC
CASSPSVGMETQYF
>TRBV6-5|few|NA|TRBJ2-7|13
TGTGCCGTCGAGGGGGTGGGGTCCTACGAGCAGTACTTC
CAVEGVGSYEQYF
>TRBV2|NA|NA|TRBJ1-6|17
TGTGCCAGCAGGGGGCGGACAGCGAGCTCCTATAATTCACCCCTCCACTTT
CASRGRTASSYNSPLHF
>TRBV27|NA|NA|TRBJ1-3|14
TGTGCCAGCAGTTCCCGGGGTCCTGGAAACACCATATATTTT
CASSSRGPGNTIYF
>TRBV6-5|NA|TRBD1|TRBJ2-5|13
TGTGCCAGCGGAACAGGGGTCCAAGAGACCCAGTACTTC
CASGTGVQETQYF
>TRBV27|NA|NA|TRBJ1-1|13
TGTGCCAGCAGCGGACGGGGGAACACTGAAGCTTTCTTT
CASSGRGNTEAFF
>TRBV18|NA|NA|TRBJ2-7|15
TGTGCCAGCTCTCTTTACGACGGCAGCTCCTACGAGCAGTACTTC
CASSLYDGSSYEQYF
>TRBV2|NA|TRBD1|TRBJ1-2|14
TGTGCCAGCCTTAGGGGGACAGCGACCTATGGCTACACCTTC
CASLRGTATYGYTF
>TRBV7-9|NA|NA|TRBJ2-7|15
TGTGCCAGCAGCTTAGGTGCCGGGCGGTCCTACGAGCAGTACTTC
CASSLGAGRSYEQYF
>TRBV5-1|NA|NA|TRBJ1-1|15
TGCGCCAGCAGCTTCCAGGGAGGGGTGAACACTGAAGCTTTCTTT
CASSFQGGVNTEAFF
>TRBV12-3/TRBV12-4|NA|NA|TRBJ1-3|13
TGTGCCAGCAGAACAGGGTCTGGAAACACCATATATTTT
CASRTGSGNTIYF
>TRBV6-5|NA|NA|TRBJ2-7|14
TGTGCCAGCAGTTACTCGACAGCCTCCTACGAGCAGTACTTC
CASSYSTASYEQYF
>TRBV9|NA|TRBD1|TRBJ2-2|15
TGTGCCAGCAGTATGGGACAGGGGTACACCGGGGAGCTGTTTTTT
CASSMGQGYTGELFF
>TRBV27|few|TRBD1|TRBJ1-2|12
TGTGCCAGCCAGGGGGCTAACTATGGCTACACCTTC
CASQGANYGYTF
>TRBV19|NA|NA|TRBJ1-3|12
TGTGCCAGTAGTATTGCCGGAAACACCATATATTTT
CASSIAGNTIYF
>TRBV19|once|NA|TRBJ1-4|14
TGTGCCAGTAAGGCCGTCGCGGTAGGCGAAAAACTGTTTTTT
CASKAVAVGEKLFF
>TRBV6-1|once|NA|TRBJ2-1|14
TGTGCCAGCAGTGAAGTAATAAACGCCCAGGAGCAGTTCTTC
CASSEVINAQEQFF
>TRBV3-1/TRBV3-2|many|NA|TRBJ1-2|14
TGTGCCAGCAGCCAAGCTGCCGCTAACTATGGCTACACCTTC
CASSQAAANYGYTF
>TRBV19|NA|NA|TRBJ2-7|13
TGTGCCAGTAGTATCAGTTCGACCTACGAGCAGTACTTC
CASSISSTYEQYF
>TRBV5-4|NA|NA|TRBJ1-3|14
TGTGCCAGCAGCTTGGGGACAGCTGGAAACACCATATATTTT
CASSLGTAGNTIYF
>TRBV19|NA|NA|TRBJ1-2|14
TGTGCCAGTAGCCCTGAGACTGATTACTATGGCTACACCTTC
CASSPETDYYGYTF
>TRBV11-1|NA|NA|TRBJ2-5|15
TGTGCCAGCAGCTTATCCAGGGGAAGGCAAGAGACCCAGTACTTC
CASSLSRGRQETQYF
>TRBV6-5|NA|TRBD1|TRBJ1-1|13
TGTGCCAGCGCGACAGGGGGGAACACTGAAGCTTTCTTT
CASATGGNTEAFF
>TRBV3-1/TRBV3-2|NA|NA|TRBJ1-2|15
TGTGCCAGCAGCCCGACTTTGACTCTCAGCTATGGCTACACCTTC
CASSPTLTLSYGYTF
>TRBV4-3|NA|TRBD1|TRBJ1-1|15
TGCGCCAGCAGCCAAGAATGGCCACAGGGGTCTGAAGCTTTCTTT
CASSQEWPQGSEAFF
>TRBV12-5|NA|TRBD2|TRBJ2-1|15
TGTGCTAGTGGTGCCGGGACTAGCTGGTACAATGAGCAGTTCTTC
CASGAGTSWYNEQFF
>TRBV7-2|NA|NA|TRBJ2-3|12
TGTGCCAGCAGCTTAGGCGCAGATACGCAGTATTTT
CASSLGADTQYF
>TRBV6-5|NA|NA|TRBJ1-6|13
TGTGCCAGCAGTTCGAATTATAATTCACCCCTCCACTTT
CASSSNYNSPLHF
>TRBV5-1|NA|NA|TRBJ1-6|16
TGCGCCAGCAGCTTGGCCAGTCGGATCGGGTATTCACCCCTCCACTTT
CASSLASRIGYSPLHF
>TRBV7-8|NA|TRBD2|TRBJ2-7|16
TGTGCCAGCAGCCTCGGGACTAGCGGGAGGACCTACGAGCAGTACTTC
CASSLGTSGRTYEQYF
>TRBV7-8|NA|NA|TRBJ1-1|15
TGTGCCAGCAGCTTAGGGGCAGCGGGAAGAGGAGAAGCTTTCTTT
CASSLGAAGRGEAFF
>TRBV5-6|NA|TRBD1|TRBJ2-7|15
TGTGCCAGCAGCGGGGCGACAGGGGGCGGCTACGAGCAGTACTTC
CASSGATGGGYEQYF
>TRBV19|NA|NA|TRBJ2-7|15
TGTGCCAGTAGTTTCCCCGTGAGACACCCGTACGAGCAGTACTTC
CASSFPVRHPYEQYF
>TRBV12-5|NA|NA|TRBJ2-5|14
TGTGCTAGTGGTTTCGGGGACGGGGCGAAGACCCAGTACTTC
CASGFGDGAKTQYF
>TRBV5-1|once|TRBD2|TRBJ2-5|14
TGCGCCAGCAGCTTGTCGGGGGGTCAAGAGACCCAGTACTTC
CASSLSGGQETQYF
>TRBV25-1|few|TRBD1|TRBJ1-6|13
TGTGCCAGCAAGGGGGCGCCGTATTCACCCCTCCACTTT
CASKGAPYSPLHF
>TRBV9|NA|NA|TRBJ1-2|15
TGTGCCAGCAGCGTAGGGGTGGAAGCGAACTATGGCTACACCTTC
CASSVGVEANYGYTF
>TRBV30|NA|TRBD1|TRBJ1-4|12
TGTGCCTGGAGTGGGGACAGGGCTGAACTGTTTTTT
CAWSGDRAELFF